This is a list of T cell receptor beta chains from one sample in a study of technical replicates of blood from several donors. TCRdb's table, derived via immunoSEQ multiplex PCR, lists solely in-frame clones and lacks some. The sample lists around 92,000 clones, about 94% seen once, with approximately 0.2% in the top ten. Sequenced sample: T cells isolated from PBMCs. The receptors stem from a human donor in good health. Both conserved end residues are part of each CDR3. D genes are given only for firm matches. Only part of the rows carry a size: once, few, many, or a class if the clone is expanded.

V: TRBV5-1; D: NA; J: TRBJ1-3; size: NA; DNA: TGCGCCAGCAGCTTGGGGTACGGAGTCTCTGGAAACACCATATATTTT; CDR3: CASSLGYGVSGNTIYF
V: TRBV7-9; D: NA; J: TRBJ2-3; size: NA; DNA: TGTGCCAGCAGCTTAGAACAAGCGGTCACAGATACGCAGTATTTT; CDR3: CASSLEQAVTDTQYF
V: TRBV4-1; D: NA; J: TRBJ1-2; size: NA; DNA: TGCGCCAGCAGCCAGAGAGACAGCTATGGCTACACCTTC; CDR3: CASSQRDSYGYTF
V: TRBV27; D: TRBD1; J: TRBJ1-4; size: NA; DNA: TGTGCCAGCAGCCTTTACAGGGGGGATGAAAAACTGTTTTTT; CDR3: CASSLYRGDEKLFF
V: TRBV7-9; D: NA; J: TRBJ2-7; size: NA; DNA: TGTGCCAGCTCGGGTACATACGAGCAGTACTTC; CDR3: CASSGTYEQYF
V: TRBV6-5; D: TRBD1; J: TRBJ2-7; size: NA; DNA: TGTGCCAGCAGTCTCCAACCCCAGGGGGCCCACGAGCAGTACTTC; CDR3: CASSLQPQGAHEQYF
V: TRBV2; D: NA; J: TRBJ2-5; size: NA; DNA: TGTGCCAGCATGGGTACGGGGACCCAGTACTTC; CDR3: CASMGTGTQYF
V: TRBV7-2; D: NA; J: TRBJ1-1; size: NA; DNA: TGTGCCAGCAGCTTACAGGGGTTCACTGAAGCTTTCTTT; CDR3: CASSLQGFTEAFF
V: TRBV6-6; D: NA; J: TRBJ1-2; size: NA; DNA: TGTGCCAGCAGTTACCCGGACAGACCGATCGATGGCTACACCTTC; CDR3: CASSYPDRPIDGYTF
V: TRBV5-4; D: TRBD1; J: TRBJ2-1; size: NA; DNA: TGTGCCAGCAGCTTGCAGGGGGTCTACAATGAGCAGTTCTTC; CDR3: CASSLQGVYNEQFF
V: TRBV7-8; D: TRBD2; J: TRBJ2-5; size: once; DNA: TGTGCCAGCAGCTGGAGGGCGGGGGACTTAGAGACCCAGTACTTC; CDR3: CASSWRAGDLETQYF
V: TRBV5-6; D: NA; J: TRBJ2-7; size: NA; DNA: TGTGCCAGCAGCTGGCAATCCTACGAGCAGTACTTC; CDR3: CASSWQSYEQYF
V: TRBV11-2; D: TRBD1; J: TRBJ1-1; size: NA; DNA: TGTGCCAGCAGCTCGAGGACAGGGGACCCCACTGAAGCTTTCTTT; CDR3: CASSSRTGDPTEAFF
V: TRBV6-1; D: TRBD1; J: TRBJ2-7; size: NA; DNA: TGTGCCAGCAGATCCGGGACAGGGTACTACGAGCAGTACTTC; CDR3: CASRSGTGYYEQYF
V: TRBV19; D: NA; J: TRBJ1-4; size: NA; DNA: TGTGCCAGCGGGGTCAATAATGAAAAACTGTTTTTT; CDR3: CASGVNNEKLFF
V: TRBV5-1; D: NA; J: TRBJ2-1; size: NA; DNA: TGCGCCAGCAGCTTGGACATGTATAAAAACAATGAGCAGTTCTTC; CDR3: CASSLDMYKNNEQFF
V: TRBV6-4; D: NA; J: TRBJ2-1; size: NA; DNA: TGTGCCAGCAGTGACTATGCGTCCAATGAGCAGTTCTTC; CDR3: CASSDYASNEQFF
V: TRBV6-5; D: NA; J: TRBJ1-1; size: once; DNA: TGTGCCAGCAGTTACTCGGGACACTCGAACACTGAAGCTTTCTTT; CDR3: CASSYSGHSNTEAFF
V: TRBV2; D: NA; J: TRBJ1-1; size: NA; DNA: TGTGCCAGCAGTGAAGCGCAGGGAAGGAAGGCAGCTTTCTTT; CDR3: CASSEAQGRKAAFF
V: TRBV4-1; D: NA; J: TRBJ2-2; size: NA; DNA: TGCGCCAGCAGCCCACATTCTTGGAGCTCCCCGCGAGGCACCGGGGAGCTGTTTTTT; CDR3: CASSPHSWSSPRGTGELFF
V: TRBV9; D: TRBD2; J: TRBJ2-3; size: NA; DNA: TGTGCCAGCAGCACCTTCCCCAGACTAGCGGGACGCACACATACGCAGTATTTT; CDR3: CASSTFPRLAGRTHTQYF
V: TRBV28; D: NA; J: TRBJ2-7; size: NA; DNA: TGTGCCAGCAGAAACAAGGGGACATACGTCGCCTACGAGCAGTACTTC; CDR3: CASRNKGTYVAYEQYF
V: TRBV15; D: TRBD2; J: TRBJ2-7; size: NA; DNA: TGTGCCACCCGAGTAGGAGCGGGGCCAGCCTACGAGCAGTACTTC; CDR3: CATRVGAGPAYEQYF
V: TRBV5-1; D: NA; J: TRBJ1-1; size: NA; DNA: TGCGCCAGCAGCTTATTCGGGGTTGGGGTGAACACTGAAGCTTTCTTT; CDR3: CASSLFGVGVNTEAFF